The 10 T cell receptor beta chains presented below share a single source sample, sequenced in a study of T cells in Graves' hyperthyroidism and ophthalmopathy. There were TCR beta CDR3 regions amplified from RNA transcripts. The HTBI set primed first-round TCR CDR3 RT-PCR. TCRdb reprocessed the multiplex PCR reads with MiXCR, giving one entry per CDR3 protein. The data hold fewer than 800,000 distinct CDR3 sequences, with about 16% observed a single time. The sequenced material came from blood. The receptors here all came from a man aged 18 to 29 with Graves' hyperthyroidism.

This chain links TRBV4-1 with TRBJ2-7; TRBD1 matches 7 bases. The germline V gene encodes CDR1 MGHRA and CDR2 YSYEKL. The CDR3 contains 15 residues. Trimming cost V 4 bases and J 3 bases; bases outside gene matches: 9. The DNA for the CDR3 is TGCGCCAGCAGCCTTACAGGGGCCGGGGACTACGAGCAGTACTTC. Its protein product is CASSLTGAGDYEQYF.

This clonotype was observed many times. The chain recombines TRBV7-9 with TRBJ2-3, with no clear D. Trimming stripped 5 bases from V and 2 bases from J, with 11 bases between. Germline V gene data show CDR1 as SEHNR and CDR2 as FQNEAQ (reference sequence). CDR3 size: 14 residues. Here the CDR3 reads CASSASAYTDTQYF. The CDR3 DNA reads as TGTGCCAGCAGCGCCTCCGCCTACACAGATACGCAGTATTTT.

This clonotype was seen a few times. This chain uses TRBV12-3 or TRBV12-4 with TRBJ2-3; TRBD1 or TRBD2 may be the D gene (5 bases each). This CDR3 spans 11 amino acids. Trimming removed 5 bases at V and 7 bases at J, with 7 bases between. The DNA of the CDR3 is TGTGCCAGCAGTGGGGGTTATACGCAGTATTTT. Its protein product is CASSGGYTQYF.

The chain's CDR3 is CASSSIGIFNTEAFF. The CDR3 DNA sequence: TGTGCCAGCAGCAGTATAGGGATCTTTAACACTGAAGCTTTCTTT. The V and J genes are TRBV7-9 and TRBJ1-1; D gene uncertain. The V end was cut by 5 bases, the J end by 2 bases, with 15 bases between. CDR1 and CDR2 (germline): SEHNR, FQNEAQ (reference sequence). There are 15 residues in the CDR3.

This clonotype has ten or more counts. This chain connects TRBV4-1 to TRBJ2-7; D ambiguous. The V gene's germline CDR1 is MGHRA and CDR2 YSYEKL. Deletions cut 1 base from V and 2 bases from J, with 6 bases between. This CDR3 contains 13 residues. The DNA of the CDR3 is TGCGCCAGCAGCCAAGGGAGCACCTACGAGCAGTACTTC. Translation gives CASSQGSTYEQYF.

This clonotype was found a few times. The chain links TRBV7-9 to TRBJ1-1; D uncertain. Germline CDR1 and CDR2: SEHNR and FQNEAQ (reference sequence). With 2 bases removed from V and 1 base from J, the gap between germline ends came to 11 bases. The CDR3 extends over 15 amino acids. The CDR3: CASSLPLGPNTEAFF. CDR3 DNA: TGTGCCAGCAGCTTACCCCTTGGACCGAACACTGAAGCTTTCTTT. The whole variable domain, filled in from reference TRBV7-9 and TRBJ1-1, reads DTGVSQNPRHKITKRGQNVTFRCDPISEHNRLYWYRQTLGQGPEFLTYFQNEAQLEKSRLLSDRFSAERPKGSFSTLEIQRTEQGDSAMYLCASSLPLGPNTEAFFGQGTRLTVV.

This clonotype was seen a few times. V usage is TRBV5-4 and J usage is TRBJ1-2; D might be TRBD1 (5 bases). The germline gives CDR1 SGHNT, CDR2 YYREEE (reference sequence). The CDR3 totals 15 residues. Between the trimmed V and J ends, which lost 0 bases and 2 bases, there was a span of 11 bases. The CDR3 DNA sequence: TGTGCCAGCAGCTTGGATTCCAGGGCGAACTATGGCTACACCTTC. Translation: CASSLDSRANYGYTF. The whole variable domain, remainder taken from reference TRBV5-4 and TRBJ1-2, is ETGVTQSPTHLIKTRGQQVTLRCSSQSGHNTVSWYQQALGQGPQFIFQYYREEENGRGNFPPRFSGLQFPNYSSELNVNALELDDSALYLCASSLDSRANYGYTFGSGTRLTVV.

This chain joins TRBV4-1 and TRBJ2-7, with a possible D match to TRBD1 (6 bases). The germline gives CDR1 MGHRA, CDR2 YSYEKL. V lost 3 bases and J 4 bases, leaving 16 bases between the germline ends. CDR3 length: 15 residues. The CDR3 sequence is CASSQLGTSQYEQYF. Here the CDR3 DNA reads TGCGCCAGCAGCCAGTTAGGGACATCCCAATACGAGCAGTACTTC.

This clonotype was observed a handful of times. The chain uses TRBV6-7 and TRBJ1-2; D not resolved. TRBV6-7 has ORF status, its function being uncertain. The length of the CDR3 is 15 residues. Trimming removed 0 bases from V and 4 bases from J, with 12 bases in between. The CDR3 loop reads CASSYSVLPAYGYTF. The CDR3 nucleotides are TGTGCCAGCAGTTACTCGGTCCTTCCCGCCTATGGCTACACCTTC.

This clonotype has a count of ten or more. The chain has TRBV25-1 and TRBJ2-1; 10 nucleotides match TRBD2. The V and J ends lost 5 bases and 9 bases, in that order; junction bases with no gene match: 10. This CDR3 is built from 15 residues. Germline V CDR1 and CDR2: MGHDK, SYGVNS. DNA of the CDR3: TGTGCCAGCAGTATGAGCGGGAGGGCCCTGGGTGAGCAGTTCTTC. Amino acid sequence: CASSMSGRALGEQFF.